The TCR beta chain under discussion was sequenced for a study of T cell changes during pregnancy in multiple sclerosis. This CDR3 is built from 15 residues. V shed 5 bases and J shed 1 base, with 16 bases lying between them. The germline CDR1 and CDR2 sequences are SQVTM and ANQGSEA. Assay used: immunoSEQ multiplex PCR; TCRdb lists only in-frame clones, some missing. In the table there are some 90,000 clones, 91% of which are singletons. The specimen comprised peripheral blood, sampled after pregnancy. This sequence joins TRBV29-1 and TRBJ2-3; a weak D match, TRBD1 (6 bases). The sequence came from a female donor in good health, enrolled as a control in a pregnancy study. CDR3 bases: TGCAGCGTTCGAGGGGGAGTCCAGCGCACAGATACGCAGTATTTT. Translating gives CSVRGGVQRTDTQYF.